This TCR beta chain comes out of a study of CD4 T cells in relation to SARS-CoV-2 and coronaviruses. Findings and limits, study-wide: This crossreactivity analysis covered spike protein alone, no other viral proteins.

The unexposed donors gave CD4+ T cells in about 2011-2019, prior to COVID-19. Method: immunoSEQ multiplex PCR; TCRdb's copy keeps in-frame clones and lacks some. This repertoire shows approximately 70,000 clones, 80% to 95% found once; its top ten account for 0.2% to 0.25%. As regards this clone: Its antigen remains unidentified.

There are 15 residues in the CDR3. The germline V gene has CDR1 ENHRY and CDR2 SYGVKD. Deletions cut 4 bases from V and 0 bases from J, with 12 bases between. The V call is TRBV10-3, the J call TRBJ1-2; D call uncertain. This receptor was identified in a human donor in good health. Sequenced input: naive CD4+ T cells from PBMCs. Subset indicated: naive CD4+ T cells isolated by negative enrichment. The CDR3 DNA reads TGTGCCATCAGTGCTCGGGTTTCAGCTAACTATGGCTACACCTTC. Its translation is CAISARVSANYGYTF.